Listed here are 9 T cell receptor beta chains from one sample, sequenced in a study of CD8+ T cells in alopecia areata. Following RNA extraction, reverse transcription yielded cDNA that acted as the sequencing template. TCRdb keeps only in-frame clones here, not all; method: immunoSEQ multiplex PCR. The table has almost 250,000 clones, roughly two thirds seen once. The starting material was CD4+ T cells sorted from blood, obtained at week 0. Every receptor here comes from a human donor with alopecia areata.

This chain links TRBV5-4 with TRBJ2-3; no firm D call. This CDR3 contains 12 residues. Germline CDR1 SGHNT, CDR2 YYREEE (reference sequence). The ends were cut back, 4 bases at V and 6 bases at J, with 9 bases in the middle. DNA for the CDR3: TGTGCCAGCAGCGTACCGGCGGATACGCAGTATTTT. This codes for CASSVPADTQYF.

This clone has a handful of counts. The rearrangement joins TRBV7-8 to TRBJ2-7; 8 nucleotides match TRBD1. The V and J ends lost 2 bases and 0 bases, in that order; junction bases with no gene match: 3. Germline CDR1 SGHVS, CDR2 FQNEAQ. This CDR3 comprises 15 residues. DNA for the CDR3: TGTGCCAGCAGCTTAACGGACAGGGCCTCCTACGAGCAGTACTTC. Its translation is CASSLTDRASYEQYF. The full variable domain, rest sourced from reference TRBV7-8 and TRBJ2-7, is GAGVSQSPRYKVAKRGQDVALRCDPISGHVSLFWYQQALGQGPEFLTYFQNEAQLDKSGLPSDRFFAERPEGSVSTLKIQRTQQEDSAVYLCASSLTDRASYEQYFGPGTRLTVT.

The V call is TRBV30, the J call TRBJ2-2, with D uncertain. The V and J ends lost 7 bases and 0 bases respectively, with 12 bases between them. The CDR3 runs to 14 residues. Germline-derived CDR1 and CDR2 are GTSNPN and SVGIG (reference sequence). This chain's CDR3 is CASPKGANTGELFF. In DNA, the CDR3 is TGTGCCTCCCCAAAGGGCGCGAACACCGGGGAGCTGTTTTTT.

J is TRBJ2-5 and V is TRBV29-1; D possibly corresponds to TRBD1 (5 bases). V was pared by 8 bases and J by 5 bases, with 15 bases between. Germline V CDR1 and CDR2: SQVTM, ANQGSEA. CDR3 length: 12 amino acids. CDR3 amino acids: CSLGQGSETQYF. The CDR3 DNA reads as TGCAGCCTGGGGCAGGGAAGCGAGACCCAGTACTTC.

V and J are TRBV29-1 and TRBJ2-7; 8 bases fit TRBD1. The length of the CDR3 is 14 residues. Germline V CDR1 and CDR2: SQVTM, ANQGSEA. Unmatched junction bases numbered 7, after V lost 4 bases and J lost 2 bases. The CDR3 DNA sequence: TGCAGCGTTGTATTTCTGGGACAGGCCTACGAGCAGTACTTC. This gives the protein CSVVFLGQAYEQYF.

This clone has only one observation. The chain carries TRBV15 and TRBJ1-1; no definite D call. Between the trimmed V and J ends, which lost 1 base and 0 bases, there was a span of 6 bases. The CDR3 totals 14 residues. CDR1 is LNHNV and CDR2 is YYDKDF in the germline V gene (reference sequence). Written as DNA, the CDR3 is TGTGCCACCAGCAGAGGTTCAGTGAACACTGAAGCTTTCTTT. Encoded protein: CATSRGSVNTEAFF.

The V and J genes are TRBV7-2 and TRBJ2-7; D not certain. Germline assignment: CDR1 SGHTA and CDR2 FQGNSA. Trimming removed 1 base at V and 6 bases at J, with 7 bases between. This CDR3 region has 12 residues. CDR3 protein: CASSLDAGEQYF. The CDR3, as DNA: TGTGCCAGCAGCTTAGACGCAGGCGAGCAGTACTTC.

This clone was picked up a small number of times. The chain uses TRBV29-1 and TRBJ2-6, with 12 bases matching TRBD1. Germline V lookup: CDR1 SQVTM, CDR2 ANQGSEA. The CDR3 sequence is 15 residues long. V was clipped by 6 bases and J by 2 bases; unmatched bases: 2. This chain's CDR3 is CSVGTGGAGANVLTF. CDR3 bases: TGCAGCGTCGGGACAGGGGGCGCTGGGGCCAACGTCCTGACTTTC.

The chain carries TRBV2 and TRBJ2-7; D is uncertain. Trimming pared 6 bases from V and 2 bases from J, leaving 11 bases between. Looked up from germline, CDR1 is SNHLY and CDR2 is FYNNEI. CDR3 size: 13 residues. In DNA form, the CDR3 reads TGTGCCAGCAGGAGGCAGGCCACCTACGAGCAGTACTTC. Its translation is CASRRQATYEQYF.